The 20 T cell receptor beta chains in this list originate from one sample, sequenced in a study of T cells in Graves' hyperthyroidism and ophthalmopathy. TCR beta CDR3 region amplification was performed from RNA transcripts. The HTBI primer set served for first-round RT-PCR of the TCR CDR3. In TCRdb, the multiplex PCR reads were re-called with MiXCR into one record per CDR3 protein. The data contain about 640,000 distinct CDR3 sequences, around 21% of them seen just once; the ten biggest clones take up about 34%. Sample: blood. All receptors come from a man under 40 with Graves' ophthalmopathy.

Of note for this clonotype: A much larger clone differs by one base, so this may be a read error. The rearrangement links TRBV20-1 to TRBJ1-5; D call uncertain. The CDR3 runs to 14 residues. Trimming took off 0 bases at V and 2 bases at J, with 8 bases between the two ends. Germline CDR1 reads DFQATT; CDR2 reads SNEGSKA (reference sequence). The CDR3 sequence: CSARDLGCNQPQHF. The CDR3 DNA reads TGCAGTGCTAGAGATCTGGGGTGCAATCAGCCCCAGCATTTT.

V is TRBV29-1 and J is TRBJ2-1; a weak D match, TRBD2 (7 bases). The assigned J gene may be wrong: the sequence end matches TRBJ2-7 better. The germline V gene has CDR1 SQVTM and CDR2 ANQGSEA. The length of the CDR3 is 16 residues. The CDR3: CSVEDPGGPPYNEQYF. Here the CDR3 DNA reads TGCAGCGTTGAAGATCCGGGGGGCCCTCCCTACAATGAGCAGTACTTC.

The chain couples TRBV5-1 to TRBJ2-1; TRBD1 matches 9 bases. Germline V gene sequence: CDR1 SGHRS, CDR2 YFSETQ. The CDR3 loop spans 16 amino acids. J lost 8 bases, V lost 0 bases, and 9 bases had no gene match. The CDR3 DNA reads as TGCGCCAGCAGCTTGGCCGGGACAGGGATAGGCGATGAGCAGTTCTTC. It specifies CASSLAGTGIGDEQFF.

In this sample, this clonotype turned up a few times. The V and J genes are TRBV2 and TRBJ1-3; D is unresolved. Per germline, CDR1 SNHLY and CDR2 FYNNEI. Trimming removed 3 bases from V and 2 bases from J, with 5 bases in between. The CDR3 is made up of 13 amino acids. The CDR3 sequence: CASSDVPGNTIYF. The CDR3 bases are TGTGCCAGCAGTGACGTACCTGGAAACACCATATATTTT.

The CDR3, as DNA: TGTGCCAGCAGCCAGCCGTTGTCTGAGCAGTTCTTC. Amino acids: CASSQPLSEQFF. The V and J genes are TRBV6-1 and TRBJ2-1; D not resolved. Germline V gives CDR1 MNHNS, CDR2 SASEGT. The CDR3 runs to 12 residues. Deletions cut 6 bases from V and 9 bases from J, with 12 bases between.

V is TRBV10-2 and J is TRBJ2-1, with no clear D. V lost 2 bases and J 9 bases, leaving 11 bases between the germline ends. The CDR3 has 13 residues. Germline CDR1 reads WSHSY; CDR2 reads SAAADI. The CDR3 nucleotides are TGCGCCAGCAGTGAGCAATCGGTGGGTGAGCAGTTCTTC. It translates to CASSEQSVGEQFF.

This clonotype was counted only a few times. The CDR3 coding sequence is TGTGCCAGCAGTTTCCGGGACACCTTGAACACTGAAGCTTTCTTT. Amino acids: CASSFRDTLNTEAFF. The chain employs TRBV12-3 or TRBV12-4 and TRBJ1-1; possibly TRBD1 for D (6 bases). The V end was cut by 3 bases, the J end by 0 bases, with 11 bases between. The CDR3 runs 15 residues.

This clonotype occurred a few times. V gene TRBV7-8 combines with J gene TRBJ2-2, with D tentatively TRBD2 (5 bases). V was clipped by 0 bases and J by 5 bases, with 10 bases between them. This CDR3 is built from 15 residues. Germline values: CDR1 SGHVS, CDR2 FQNEAQ. CDR3 region: CASSLAGLRTGELFF. DNA of the CDR3: TGTGCCAGCAGCTTAGCAGGACTGAGGACCGGGGAGCTGTTTTTT.

The chain has TRBV30 and TRBJ1-4; D ambiguous. The CDR3 totals 13 residues. The germline CDR1 and CDR2 sequences are GTSNPN and SVGIG (reference sequence). Trimming left V 2 bases short and J 6 bases short, with 10 bases between. CDR3 in DNA: TGTGCCTGGAGTTGGAGGGTTGATGAAAAACTGTTTTTT. As protein: CAWSWRVDEKLFF.

The V call is TRBV29-1, the J call TRBJ1-2; possibly TRBD1 for D (5 bases). This CDR3 region has 12 residues. The V end lost 8 bases, the J end lost 7 bases, and 17 bases lay between the germline ends. Per germline, CDR1 SQVTM and CDR2 ANQGSEA. CDR3 protein: CSLSRRGSGYTF. In nucleotides, the CDR3 is TGCAGCCTATCTCGGCGGGGGAGTGGCTACACCTTC.

Many counts were recorded for this clonotype. V gene TRBV2 combines with J gene TRBJ1-5, with D unclear. Trimming took off 8 bases at V and 4 bases at J, with 9 bases between the two ends. Germline V gene sequence: CDR1 SNHLY, CDR2 FYNNEI. The CDR3 loop spans 12 amino acids. The CDR3 nucleotides read TGTGCCAGCGCCAGCCAGAATCAGCCCCAGCATTTT. It yields the protein CASASQNQPQHF. Together with reference TRBV2 and TRBJ1-5, the CDR3 gives the full variable domain: EPEVTQTPSHQVTQMGQEVILRCVPISNHLYFYWYRQILGQKVEFLVSFYNNEISEKSEIFDDQFSVERPDGSNFTLKIRSTKLEDSAMYFCASASQNQPQHFGDGTRLSIL.

The chain combines TRBV7-2 with TRBJ2-3; D possibly corresponds to TRBD2 (6 bases). Per germline, CDR1 SGHTA and CDR2 FQGNSA. The V gene lost 4 bases and the J gene lost 2 bases, with 16 bases spanning the gap. CDR3 length: 16 amino acids. The CDR3 DNA reads TGTGCCAGCAGCTCCTCCCTAGCGAGTTTCACAGATACGCAGTATTTT. Translation gives CASSSSLASFTDTQYF.

V and J are TRBV7-9 and TRBJ2-5; 9 nucleotides line up with TRBD1. V dropped 5 bases and J dropped 4; count of bases not matched to a gene: 8. The germline V gene has CDR1 SEHNR and CDR2 FQNEAQ (reference sequence). The CDR3 is 15 amino acids. In nucleotides, the CDR3 is TGTGCCAGCAGCCACCGGGACAGGGACCGAGAGACCCAGTACTTC. It is translated as CASSHRDRDRETQYF. The variable domain in full, completed from reference TRBV7-9 and TRBJ2-5, reads DTGVSQNPRHKITKRGQNVTFRCDPISEHNRLYWYRQTLGQGPEFLTYFQNEAQLEKSRLLSDRFSAERPKGSFSTLEIQRTEQGDSAMYLCASSHRDRDRETQYFGPGTRLLVL.

Comment on this clonotype: The missing conserved phenylalanine or tryptophan at the end of this CDR3 makes a read error likely. The chain uses TRBV20-1 and TRBJ1-2; D not certain. Germline V lookup: CDR1 DFQATT, CDR2 SNEGSKA (reference sequence). Trimming pared 0 bases from V and 2 bases from J, leaving 7 bases between. The CDR3 totals 13 residues. This chain's CDR3 is CSARDTQNYGYTL. The CDR3 nucleotides are TGCAGTGCTAGAGATACCCAGAACTATGGCTACACCCTC.

This clonotype was observed a few times. The chain combines TRBV27 with TRBJ2-5; TRBD1 matches at 7 bases. J gave up 6 bases and V 7 bases, and 17 bases lay outside the gene matches. In germline, CDR1 is MNHEY, CDR2 SMNVEV (reference sequence). The CDR3 sequence is 16 residues long. CDR3 region: CASTPEGGQGWKTQYF. The DNA for the CDR3 is TGTGCCAGCACCCCCGAAGGGGGCCAAGGATGGAAGACCCAGTACTTC.

In this sample, this clonotype turned up many times. The chain couples TRBV28 to TRBJ2-1; 9 positions match TRBD2. The germline CDR1 and CDR2 sequences are MDHEN and SYDVKM. V lost 8 bases, J lost 9 bases, and 5 bases stayed unmatched. The CDR3 is 12 residues long. As DNA, the CDR3 is TGTGCCAGCGGCGGGAGGGGGGGTGAGCAGTTCTTC. Its protein is CASGGRGGEQFF.

This clonotype was seen ten or more times. The chain has TRBV12-3 or TRBV12-4 and TRBJ1-1; no definite D call. The CDR3 sequence is 15 residues long. Trimming removed 5 bases at V and 7 bases at J, with 20 bases between. CDR3 DNA sequence: TGTGCCAGCAGTGGTCTCGGGGTTGTTGTGGGTGAAGCTTTCTTT. Translated: CASSGLGVVVGEAFF.

This clonotype was detected many times. Mismatch with germline at one junction end may stem from a read error. The chain links TRBV2 to TRBJ1-1; the D gene is possibly TRBD1 (5 bases). This CDR3 contains 12 residues. Looked up from germline, CDR1 is SNHLY and CDR2 is FYNNEI. CDR3 in DNA: TGTGCCAGCATTGAATGGGGGACTGAAGCTTTCTTT. Amino acids: CASIEWGTEAFF. The full variable domain, rest sourced from reference TRBV2 and TRBJ1-1, is EPEVTQTPSHQVTQMGQEVILRCVPISNHLYFYWYRQILGQKVEFLVSFYNNEISEKSEIFDDQFSVERPDGSNFTLKIRSTKLEDSAMYFCASIEWGTEAFFGQGTRLTVV.

Ten or more counts support this clonotype. This rearrangement joins TRBV7-9 to TRBJ2-1; 7 nucleotides line up with TRBD2. CDR1 SEHNR and CDR2 FQNEAQ come from the germline V gene (reference sequence). This CDR3 spans 13 amino acids. V dropped 5 bases and J dropped 5; count of bases not matched to a gene: 3. The CDR3 loop reads CASSRGTNNEQFF. The CDR3 DNA reads as TGTGCCAGCAGCCGGGGGACTAACAATGAGCAGTTCTTC.

This clonotype was observed at least ten times. This sequence joins TRBV27 and TRBJ2-7; 7 nucleotides line up with TRBD2. Germline V lookup: CDR1 MNHEY, CDR2 SMNVEV (reference sequence). V gave up 3 bases and J gave up 0 bases; unmatched junction bases: 5. The CDR3 runs 15 residues. CDR3 DNA: TGTGCCAGCAGTTTCCTAGCGGACCTCTCCTACGAGCAGTACTTC. The encoded protein is CASSFLADLSYEQYF.